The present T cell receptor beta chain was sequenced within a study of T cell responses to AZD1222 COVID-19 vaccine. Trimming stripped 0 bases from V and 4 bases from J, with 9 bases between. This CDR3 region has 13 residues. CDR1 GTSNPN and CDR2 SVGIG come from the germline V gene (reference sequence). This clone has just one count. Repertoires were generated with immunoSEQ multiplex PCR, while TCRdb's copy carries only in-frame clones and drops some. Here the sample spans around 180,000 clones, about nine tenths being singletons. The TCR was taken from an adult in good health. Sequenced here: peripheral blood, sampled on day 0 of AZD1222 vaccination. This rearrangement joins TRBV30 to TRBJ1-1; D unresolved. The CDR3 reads CAWSVKGLTEAFF. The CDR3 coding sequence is TGTGCCTGGAGTGTAAAGGGCCTCACTGAAGCTTTCTTT.